These T cell receptor beta chains were read from a single sample in a study of PD-1 blockade in classical Hodgkin lymphoma. The data were produced by immunoSEQ multiplex PCR, yet TCRdb's version contains in-frame clones alone and is incomplete. The sample has 100,000 or so clones, more than 70% seen once; the top ten hold over 15%. The input for sequencing was peripheral blood mononuclear cells (PBMCs), taken before the fourth cycle of nivolumab. The origin of the receptors is a human donor with classical Hodgkin lymphoma. CDR3s leave out the opening cysteine and the closing phenylalanine or tryptophan. The D gene is left open where the match is weak.

>TRBJ1-5|11|.|TRBV5-1
ASSLGSNQPQH
>TRBJ2-1|15|TRBD2|TRBV5-8
ASSLVGLAGVGNEQF
>TRBJ2-7|11|TRBD1|TRBV18
ASSPSGGREQY
>TRBJ1-2|12|.|TRBV5-1
ASSPGGDPYGYT
>TRBJ1-2|16|.|TRBV7-6
ASSLIPPSGGNNYGYT
>.|14|.|TRBV2
ASSDLPRETSYEQY
>TRBJ2-7|12|.|TRBV10-3
AISAVIYSYEQY
>TRBJ2-6|12|.|TRBV25-1
ASSEWGGANVLT
>TRBJ1-1|11|.|TRBV19
ASSRFESTEAF
>TRBJ2-7|10|.|TRBV28
ASSLDLRGQY
>TRBJ1-3|12|.|TRBV5-4
ASSSQGFGNTIY
>TRBJ2-1|9|.|TRBV19
ASEKAGEQF
>TRBJ2-2|15|TRBD2|TRBV7-9
ASSLAAGVGNTGELF
>TRBJ2-7|11|.|TRBV11-2
ASSLQFTYEQY
>TRBJ1-1|13|.|TRBV5-4
ASSLAGGVYTEAF
>TRBJ1-2|15|.|TRBV11-2
ASSLDLGRGANYGYT
>TRBJ1-3|13|TRBD1|TRBV4-1
ASSQDRGWGNTIY
>TRBJ1-5|12|.|TRBV4-1
ASSPPYSNQPQH
>TRBJ1-5|13|.|TRBV5-6
ASSLGRGIAQPQH